This T cell receptor (beta chain) was documented in a study of Ad26.COV2.S vaccination and SARS-CoV-2 variants (dated by TCRdb to the early 2020s). About the full investigation: Donors in the vaccine arm were drawn from COV1001, a phase I-IIa trial of Ad26.COV2.S in healthy adults that was multicentre, randomized, double-blind and placebo-controlled. Ad26.COV2.S was administered intramuscularly at 5 x 10^10 or 1 x 10^11 viral particles, either as a single shot or as two shots given 56 days apart. TCRbeta repertoire sequencing was used to assess the specificity and breadth of SARS-CoV-2-reactive T cell receptors after Ad26.COV2.S vaccination. The TCR-sequenced set comprised approximately 30 samples: about 19 Ad26.COV2.S vaccine recipients, 5 placebo recipients and 8 SARS-CoV-2 convalescent individuals. Trial participants were randomized into five groups of five: low-dose or high-dose Ad26.COV2.S given once or twice, or placebo on both occasions. Investigators did not know the trial group allocation while performing experiments and assessing outcomes.

Sample treatment or condition, as interpreted from the label and publication: approximately 18 received Ad26.COV2.S at low or high dose, single or two shots; five or six received placebo; per-sample allocation not given. Repertoires of vaccine and placebo recipients were sequenced from samples taken on day 63 after the first injection. Between 29 July and 7 August 2020, Cohort 1b enrolled approximately 26 adults aged 18-55 years at one site in Boston, USA. Ad26.COV2.S consisted of a replication-incompetent adenovirus type 26 vector by which a prefusion-stabilized SARS-CoV-2 spike protein from the original Wuhan strain was expressed. TCRbeta CDR3 regions were sequenced with the immunoSEQ Assay. After extraction, genomic DNA underwent amplification by bias-controlled multiplex PCR, followed by high-throughput sequencing. The original pipeline was this. To quantify the absolute abundance of every unique TCRbeta CDR3 region, sequences were collapsed and filtered. T cell fraction was estimated by normalizing TCRbeta template counts to usable DNA, with usable DNA measured through amplification of reference genes found in all nucleated cells. Repertoire TCRs were annotated as SARS-CoV-2-specific by exact matching of V gene, CDR3 amino acid sequence and J gene to a known reactive TCR set. The reference SARS-CoV-2 TCR set was derived from MIRA and filtered for enrichment in COVID-19-positive ImmuneCODE repertoires, a step that removed public or cross-reactive TCRs. Drawing on the MIRA antigens, annotated TCRs were analysed further at the level of specific ORF or position within ORF. Breadth was defined as annotated unique rearrangements over total unique productive rearrangements; depth was the summed frequency of those rearrangements. Group comparisons of TCR breadth used two-sided Wilcoxon rank-sum tests. As stored in TCRdb, this immuneACCESS dataset retains in-frame rearrangements with V and J assigned. A fraction of the clones does not appear; measured against another copy, unresolved V genes explain less than half of the discrepancy, and the remainder lacks a known reason. V and J calls and clone size follow that table, whereas D and trimming were derived from the DNA. For this sample the table gives some 300,000 clones, of which roughly 80% were detected only once. Approximately 2% of the sample is taken by the ten largest.

Results and caveats for the whole study, not just this receptor: The study lacked the statistical power to compare responses across vaccine doses or regimens. Vaccine and placebo recipients had similar non-spike TCR breadth, a finding consistent with the vaccine containing only spike. Higher spike-specific TCR breadth was observed in Ad26.COV2.S recipients than in placebo recipients (P = 0.0014). The authors noted that total T cell responses may have been underestimated by the TCR breadth and depth analyses. Substantial breadth of spike-specific CD8+ and CD4+ T cell responses was reported after vaccination.

The CDR3 sequence holds 11 residues, the cysteine and phenylalanine included. The retained sequence is limited to the CDR3, 33 bases, with the frame set at the first base. Trimming costs V 6 bases and J 8 bases, and their ends lie 8 bases apart. From a lookup of the germline V gene, CDR1 and CDR2 are MNHEY and SVGAGI. Concerning this clone: Its binding antigen is unknown. The record has no base qualities; no much larger clone is one base away.

The sequencing here drew on peripheral blood, taken in a trial of Ad26.COV2.S vaccine versus placebo. The sequence was collected from a person aged 18 to 65 who received the Ad26.COV2.S COVID-19 vaccine or a placebo. The rearranged chain carries TRBV6-5 and TRBJ2-1; tentative D gene TRBD1, with 6 bases matching. The CDR3 has the sequence CASRRQDEQFF. The nucleotide sequence is given as TGTGCCAGCAGACGACAGGATGAGCAGTTCTTC.